These T cell receptor beta chains were read from a single sample in a study of cytomegalovirus exposure and HLA in healthy donors. Measured with immunoSEQ multiplex PCR; TCRdb has only the in-frame clones, and not every one. The data hold under 200,000 clones, with approximately 80% observed a single time. The material sequenced was PBMCs. Receptors were obtained from a woman in her late teens or twenties in good health and CMV-seronegative. CDR3s include the opening cysteine and the closing phenylalanine or tryptophan. Fields, in order: CDR3 protein, CDR3 DNA, V gene, D gene, J gene, clone size. D genes are given only for firm matches. Size is stated for part of the rows, as once, few or many counts, or as a class when the clone is expanded.

CDR3 protein: CASTRDRNEKLFF
CDR3 DNA: TGTGCCAGCACCCGGGACAGGAATGAAAAACTGTTTTTT
V gene: TRBV6-1
D gene: TRBD1
J gene: TRBJ1-4
clone size: -

CDR3 protein: CASSPRTSGRVYNEQFF
CDR3 DNA: TGTGCCAGCAGCCCCAGGACTAGCGGGAGGGTTTACAATGAGCAGTTCTTC
V gene: TRBV28
D gene: TRBD2
J gene: TRBJ2-1
clone size: few

CDR3 protein: CASRTMASGTEYEQYF
CDR3 DNA: TGTGCCAGCAGAACGATGGCGTCCGGGACAGAATACGAGCAGTACTTC
V gene: TRBV28
D gene: TRBD1
J gene: TRBJ2-7
clone size: -

CDR3 protein: CASSIAGSFSGANVLTF
CDR3 DNA: TGTGCCAGTAGTATAGCGGGATCCTTCTCTGGGGCCAACGTCCTGACTTTC
V gene: TRBV19
D gene: -
J gene: TRBJ2-6
clone size: -

CDR3 protein: CASLASGANVLTF
CDR3 DNA: TGCGCCAGCTTAGCGTCTGGGGCCAACGTCCTGACTTTC
V gene: TRBV5-1
D gene: -
J gene: TRBJ2-6
clone size: -

CDR3 protein: CAISRSLTGDSPLHF
CDR3 DNA: TGTGCCATCAGTCGCTCCCTTACAGGGGATTCACCCCTCCACTTT
V gene: TRBV10-3
D gene: TRBD1
J gene: TRBJ1-6
clone size: -

CDR3 protein: CASSTLTGVGGYTF
CDR3 DNA: TGTGCCAGCAGCACACTGACAGGGGTAGGCGGCTACACCTTC
V gene: TRBV28
D gene: TRBD1
J gene: TRBJ1-2
clone size: -

CDR3 protein: CAIRGDSYNSPLHF
CDR3 DNA: TGTGCCATCAGGGGGGACAGTTATAATTCACCCCTCCACTTT
V gene: TRBV10-3
D gene: TRBD1
J gene: TRBJ1-6
clone size: -

CDR3 protein: CSVDRTKGETQYF
CDR3 DNA: TGCAGCGTTGACAGGACAAAGGGGGAGACCCAGTACTTC
V gene: TRBV29-1
D gene: -
J gene: TRBJ2-5
clone size: -

CDR3 protein: CASSKGLNRGVTNEKLFF
CDR3 DNA: TGCGCCAGCAGCAAAGGACTTAACAGGGGAGTCACTAATGAAAAACTGTTTTTT
V gene: TRBV4-3
D gene: TRBD1
J gene: TRBJ1-4
clone size: -

CDR3 protein: CASSQGGVDNEQFF
CDR3 DNA: TGCGCCAGCAGCCAAGGGGGGGTTGACAATGAGCAGTTCTTC
V gene: TRBV4-3
D gene: -
J gene: TRBJ2-1
clone size: -

CDR3 protein: CASSPIVDTEAFF
CDR3 DNA: TGTGCCAGCAGCCCCATAGTGGACACTGAAGCTTTCTTT
V gene: TRBV6-1
D gene: -
J gene: TRBJ1-1
clone size: -

CDR3 protein: CASSPDRDTLYEQYF
CDR3 DNA: TGCGCCAGCAGCCCCGACCGGGACACGCTCTACGAGCAGTACTTC
V gene: TRBV4-3
D gene: -
J gene: TRBJ2-7
clone size: few

CDR3 protein: CASSQGRGNTGELFF
CDR3 DNA: TGCGCCAGCAGCCAAGGGCGGGGGAACACCGGGGAGCTGTTTTTT
V gene: TRBV4-3
D gene: -
J gene: TRBJ2-2
clone size: -

CDR3 protein: CASSQTSLVRETQYF
CDR3 DNA: TGCGCCAGCAGCCAAACTTCACTAGTGCGGGAGACCCAGTACTTC
V gene: TRBV4-1
D gene: -
J gene: TRBJ2-5
clone size: -

CDR3 protein: CASSPGTGGFNEKLFF
CDR3 DNA: TGTGCCAGCAGTCCCGGGACAGGGGGTTTTAATGAAAAACTGTTTTTT
V gene: TRBV27
D gene: TRBD1
J gene: TRBJ1-4
clone size: once

CDR3 protein: CASSSRISSAEAFF
CDR3 DNA: TGTGCCAGCTCCTCCCGGATTTCGAGCGCTGAAGCTTTCTTT
V gene: TRBV25-1
D gene: -
J gene: TRBJ1-1
clone size: -

CDR3 protein: CASSEALQSEAFF
CDR3 DNA: TGTGCCAGCAGTGAAGCGCTTCAGTCTGAAGCTTTCTTT
V gene: TRBV6-1
D gene: -
J gene: TRBJ1-1
clone size: few

CDR3 protein: CASSLGGGSFYEQYF
CDR3 DNA: TGTGCCAGTAGTTTAGGGGGGGGGTCCTTTTACGAGCAGTACTTC
V gene: TRBV19
D gene: -
J gene: TRBJ2-7
clone size: -

CDR3 protein: CAWTSGSPDTQYF
CDR3 DNA: TGTGCCTGGACTAGCGGGAGCCCAGATACGCAGTATTTT
V gene: TRBV30
D gene: TRBD2
J gene: TRBJ2-3
clone size: -

CDR3 protein: CASSVELGGVGGYTF
CDR3 DNA: TGTGCCAGCAGCGTAGAGTTAGGCGGGGTAGGCGGCTACACCTTC
V gene: TRBV9
D gene: -
J gene: TRBJ1-2
clone size: -

CDR3 protein: CAWRLVETQYF
CDR3 DNA: TGTGCCTGGCGGTTAGTGGAGACCCAGTACTTC
V gene: TRBV30
D gene: -
J gene: TRBJ2-5
clone size: -

CDR3 protein: CSVRQGATLTSEKLFF
CDR3 DNA: TGCAGCGTTCGGCAGGGGGCGACTCTAACCAGTGAAAAACTGTTTTTT
V gene: TRBV29-1
D gene: TRBD1
J gene: TRBJ1-4
clone size: -

CDR3 protein: CASSRGQGGNEQFF
CDR3 DNA: TGTGCCAGCAGCCGCGGACAGGGCGGCAATGAGCAGTTCTTC
V gene: TRBV7-8
D gene: TRBD1
J gene: TRBJ2-1
clone size: -

CDR3 protein: CASSFGRGREYIQYF
CDR3 DNA: TGTGCCAGCAGCTTTGGCAGGGGGCGGGAATACATTCAGTACTTC
V gene: TRBV7-2
D gene: TRBD1
J gene: TRBJ2-4
clone size: -

CDR3 protein: CASSTGQGSNEKLFF
CDR3 DNA: TGTGCCAGCAGCACAGGACAAGGGTCTAATGAAAAACTGTTTTTT
V gene: TRBV7-2
D gene: -
J gene: TRBJ1-4
clone size: -

CDR3 protein: CASSQDLAGQGREKLFF
CDR3 DNA: TGCGCCAGCAGCCAAGATTTGGCGGGACAGGGCCGGGAAAAACTGTTTTTT
V gene: TRBV4-3
D gene: TRBD1
J gene: TRBJ1-4
clone size: -

CDR3 protein: CASSQDIPSGGNTGELFF
CDR3 DNA: TGCGCCAGCAGCCAAGATATCCCTAGCGGGGGGAACACCGGGGAGCTGTTTTTT
V gene: TRBV4-3
D gene: TRBD2
J gene: TRBJ2-2
clone size: -

CDR3 protein: CASSRTGFADTQYF
CDR3 DNA: TGTGCCAGCAGCAGGACAGGGTTCGCAGATACGCAGTATTTT
V gene: TRBV13
D gene: TRBD1
J gene: TRBJ2-3
clone size: -